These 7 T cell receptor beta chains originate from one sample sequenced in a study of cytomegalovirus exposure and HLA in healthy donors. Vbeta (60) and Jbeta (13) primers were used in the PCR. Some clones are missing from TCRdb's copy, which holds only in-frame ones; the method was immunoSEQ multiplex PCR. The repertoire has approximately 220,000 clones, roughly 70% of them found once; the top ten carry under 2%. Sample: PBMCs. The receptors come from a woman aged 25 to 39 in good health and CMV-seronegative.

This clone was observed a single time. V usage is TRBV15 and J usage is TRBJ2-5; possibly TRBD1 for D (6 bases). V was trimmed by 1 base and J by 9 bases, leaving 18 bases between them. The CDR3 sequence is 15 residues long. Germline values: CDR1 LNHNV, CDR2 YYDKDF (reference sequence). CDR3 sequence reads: CATSRAQDSSRAQYF. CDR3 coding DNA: TGTGCCACCAGCAGAGCCCAGGACAGCTCACGGGCCCAGTACTTC.

As DNA, the CDR3 is TGTGCCAGCAGTAAACTAGCGGGAGCTGCCGGGGAGCTGTTTTTT. It translates to CASSKLAGAAGELFF. The V call is TRBV9, the J call TRBJ2-2; TRBD2 agrees at 11 bases. CDR3 size: 15 residues. Germline-derived CDR1 and CDR2 are SGDLS and YYNGEE. V lost 5 bases, J lost 6 bases, and 6 bases stayed unmatched.

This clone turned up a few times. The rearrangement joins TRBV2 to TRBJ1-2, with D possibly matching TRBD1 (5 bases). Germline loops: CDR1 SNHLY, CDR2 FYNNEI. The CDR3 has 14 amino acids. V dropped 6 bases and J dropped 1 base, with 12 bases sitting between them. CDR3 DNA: TGTGCCAGCAGCTCCCGACAGCATAACTATGGCTACACCTTC. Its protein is CASSSRQHNYGYTF.

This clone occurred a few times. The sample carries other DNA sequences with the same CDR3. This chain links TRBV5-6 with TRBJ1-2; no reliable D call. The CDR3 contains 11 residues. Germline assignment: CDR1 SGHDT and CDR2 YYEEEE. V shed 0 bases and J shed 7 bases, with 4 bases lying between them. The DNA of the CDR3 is TGTGCCAGCAGCTTGGCGGGTGGCTACACCTTC. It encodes CASSLAGGYTF.

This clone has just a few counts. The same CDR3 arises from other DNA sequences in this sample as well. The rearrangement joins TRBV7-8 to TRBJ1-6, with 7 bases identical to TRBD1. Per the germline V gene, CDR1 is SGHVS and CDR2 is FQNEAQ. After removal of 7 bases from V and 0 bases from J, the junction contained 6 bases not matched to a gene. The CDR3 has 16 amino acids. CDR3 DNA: TGTGCCAGCACAGGACAGGAAAGCTCCTATAATTCACCCCTCCACTTT. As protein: CASTGQESSYNSPLHF.

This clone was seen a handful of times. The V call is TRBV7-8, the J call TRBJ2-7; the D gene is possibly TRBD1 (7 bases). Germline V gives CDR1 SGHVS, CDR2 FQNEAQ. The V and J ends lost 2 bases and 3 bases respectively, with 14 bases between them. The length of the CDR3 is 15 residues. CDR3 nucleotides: TGTGCCAGCAGCTTAAGGCGGGACAGAGGCTACGAGCAGTACTTC. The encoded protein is CASSLRRDRGYEQYF.

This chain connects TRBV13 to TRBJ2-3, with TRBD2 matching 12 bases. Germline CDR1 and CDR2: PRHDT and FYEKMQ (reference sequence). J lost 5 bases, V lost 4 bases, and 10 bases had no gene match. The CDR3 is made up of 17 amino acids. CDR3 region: CASSSRTSGDTRDTQYF. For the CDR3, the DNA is TGTGCCAGCAGCTCAAGGACTAGCGGGGATACCCGAGATACGCAGTATTTT.